A selection of T cell receptor beta chains follows, all from one sample in a study of CD8 T cells in Susac syndrome. Each CDR3 protein gets one entry after TCRdb re-called the immunoSEQ multiplex PCR reads with MiXCR. Altogether 100,000 to 150,000 distinct CDR3 sequences are present, around 94% being singletons, with the ten largest covering around 0.078%. Sequences were obtained from CD4+ T cells from PBMCs. These receptors all stem from a human donor in good health. The CDR3 runs from the conserved cysteine through the conserved F or W. A D gene is named only where the DNA matches it firmly.

DNA: TGTGCCAGCTCGCCCGGACAGGGGGCGGACGGGGAGCTGTTTTTT
CDR3: CASSPGQGADGELFF
J: TRBJ2-2
V: TRBV18
D: TRBD1

DNA: TGTGCCAGCAGTACGGGTTTCTATGGCTACACCTTC
CDR3: CASSTGFYGYTF
J: TRBJ1-2
V: TRBV6-5
D: NA

DNA: TGTGCCAGTATGGGGCAGGGAAGGTATCAGCCCCAGCATTTT
CDR3: CASMGQGRYQPQHF
J: TRBJ1-5
V: TRBV6-6
D: NA

DNA: TGTGCCACTCTGTTCAGGGGAGGTAGCTACGAGCAGTACTTC
CDR3: CATLFRGGSYEQYF
J: TRBJ2-7
V: TRBV28
D: NA

DNA: TGTGCCAGCAGCACCAGGGCGGTTGGGTACGAGCAGTACTTC
CDR3: CASSTRAVGYEQYF
J: TRBJ2-7
V: TRBV6-2/TRBV6-3
D: NA

DNA: TGTGCCAGTAGTTCCTCCTCCCAGCCTAATCAGCCCCAGCATTTT
CDR3: CASSSSSQPNQPQHF
J: TRBJ1-5
V: TRBV19
D: NA

DNA: TGTGCCAGCCTGGACAGGATTAGCACAGATACGCAGTATTTT
CDR3: CASLDRISTDTQYF
J: TRBJ2-3
V: TRBV6-6
D: TRBD1

DNA: TGCAGTGCTAGTCCGGGACAGCCCAACACTGAAGCTTTCTTT
CDR3: CSASPGQPNTEAFF
J: TRBJ1-1
V: TRBV20-1
D: TRBD1

DNA: TGTGCCAGCACCCCTCGGGGAATGAACACTGAAGCTTTCTTT
CDR3: CASTPRGMNTEAFF
J: TRBJ1-1
V: TRBV6-6
D: NA

DNA: TGTGCCAGCAGCTTAGTTACCAGTTTAGCGGTCGGCTTCTTC
CDR3: CASSLVTSLAVGFF
J: TRBJ2-1
V: TRBV7-8
D: NA